A selection of T cell receptor beta chains follows, all from one sample in a study of T-cell memory formation after mild COVID-19. TCRdb re-derived calls from the 5' RACE reads in MiXCR, one entry per CDR3 protein. There are hundreds of thousands of distinct CDR3 sequences in the sample; about 23% occur only once, and approximately 12% lies in the top ten. The material sequenced was PBMCs or a T cell subset sorted from them (not recorded which). The receptors were gathered from an adult woman who had mild COVID-19 (a few samples of this study predate the infection). Cell type and time point are not known. Each CDR3 is given with its conserved first and last residue. The order of the fields is CDR3 protein, CDR3 DNA, clone size, J gene, D gene, V gene. The D gene is left open where the match is weak. Clone size is shown for a subset of rows, as once, few, many or a class of expanded clone.

CDR3: CSADRGLTNTEAFF
DNA: TGCAGTGCTGACCGCGGACTGACGAACACTGAAGCTTTCTTT
size: NA
J: TRBJ1-1
D: NA
V: TRBV20-1

CDR3: CSARDSGGTAYNEQFF
DNA: TGCAGTGCTAGGGATAGCGGGGGGACGGCCTACAATGAGCAGTTCTTC
size: NA
J: TRBJ2-1
D: TRBD2
V: TRBV20-1

CDR3: CSVEAGGSNTGELFF
DNA: TGCAGCGTTGAGGCTGGGGGGTCGAACACCGGGGAGCTGTTTTTT
size: NA
J: TRBJ2-2
D: NA
V: TRBV29-1

CDR3: CASSSWGLNTEAFF
DNA: TGTGCCAGTAGTTCGTGGGGGTTGAACACTGAAGCTTTCTTT
size: NA
J: TRBJ1-1
D: NA
V: TRBV19

CDR3: CASSRELATDTQYF
DNA: TGTGCCAGCAGCCGTGAACTAGCGACAGATACGCAGTATTTT
size: few
J: TRBJ2-3
D: TRBD2
V: TRBV12-3/TRBV12-4

CDR3: CASSEWGGNTIYF
DNA: TGTGCCAGCAGTGAGTGGGGTGGAAACACCATATATTTT
size: NA
J: TRBJ1-3
D: NA
V: TRBV27

CDR3: CASSPSPSADNEQFF
DNA: TGTGCCAGCAGCCCGAGCCCCTCGGCGGACAATGAGCAGTTCTTC
size: NA
J: TRBJ2-1
D: NA
V: TRBV9

CDR3: CASSQLLAGVDTQYF
DNA: TGTGCCAGCAGCCAGCTACTAGCGGGGGTCGATACGCAGTATTTT
size: NA
J: TRBJ2-3
D: TRBD2
V: TRBV7-6

CDR3: CASSARSGTSGRARETQYF
DNA: TGTGCCAGCAGCGCAAGGTCCGGGACTAGCGGGAGGGCCCGAGAGACCCAGTACTTC
size: few
J: TRBJ2-5
D: TRBD2
V: TRBV9

CDR3: CASRRLLAGLETQYF
DNA: TGCGCCAGCAGACGGCTGCTAGCGGGGTTGGAGACCCAGTACTTC
size: many
J: TRBJ2-5
D: TRBD2
V: TRBV4-1

CDR3: CASSRDRDLEGFF
DNA: TGCGCCAGCAGCCGCGACAGGGACTTAGAAGGGTTCTTC
size: few
J: TRBJ2-1
D: NA
V: TRBV4-3

CDR3: CAISELAPYQETQYF
DNA: TGTGCCATCAGTGAACTAGCGCCATACCAAGAGACCCAGTACTTC
size: few
J: TRBJ2-5
D: TRBD2
V: TRBV10-3

CDR3: CASSFGRGPWDTEAFF
DNA: TGCGCCAGCAGCTTTGGAAGGGGGCCCTGGGACACTGAAGCTTTCTTT
size: few
J: TRBJ1-1
D: TRBD1
V: TRBV5-1

CDR3: CATWDRGRRNYGYTF
DNA: TGTGCCACCTGGGACAGGGGGCGAAGAAACTATGGCTACACCTTC
size: once
J: TRBJ1-2
D: TRBD1
V: TRBV19

CDR3: CASSPKTALLYGANVLTF
DNA: TGTGCCAGCAGCCCCAAAACCGCACTACTATATGGGGCCAACGTCCTGACTTTC
size: few
J: TRBJ2-6
D: NA
V: TRBV7-9

CDR3: CASSRGEGAHNEQFF
DNA: TGTGCCAGTAGTAGGGGAGAGGGGGCCCACAATGAGCAGTTCTTC
size: few
J: TRBJ2-1
D: TRBD1
V: TRBV19

CDR3: CSARAFLRQAGTYPLPYEQYF
DNA: TGCAGTGCTAGAGCCTTCCTGAGGCAGGCCGGTACTTACCCACTCCCCTACGAGCAGTACTTC
size: many
J: TRBJ2-7
D: NA
V: TRBV20-1

CDR3: CASSLAYQRDPEQFF
DNA: TGTGCCAGCAGCTTAGCGTACCAGCGGGACCCTGAGCAGTTCTTC
size: many
J: TRBJ2-1
D: TRBD2
V: TRBV7-8

CDR3: CATRTGSIYEQYF
DNA: TGTGCCACCCGGACAGGGAGCATCTACGAGCAGTACTTC
size: few
J: TRBJ2-7
D: TRBD1
V: TRBV28

CDR3: CSATGTGQPQHF
DNA: TGCAGTGCTACTGGGACGGGGCAGCCCCAGCATTTT
size: NA
J: TRBJ1-5
D: NA
V: TRBV20-1

CDR3: CASTVGLAGTDTQYF
DNA: TGTGCCAGTACCGTGGGACTAGCGGGAACAGATACGCAGTATTTT
size: NA
J: TRBJ2-3
D: TRBD2
V: TRBV19

CDR3: CATRELPTTLGDRDPEQYF
DNA: TGTGCCACCAGAGAGTTGCCCACGACCTTGGGGGACAGGGATCCCGAGCAGTACTTC
size: NA
J: TRBJ2-7
D: TRBD1
V: TRBV24-1

CDR3: CATSDPSTGRRTGGEQFF
DNA: TGTGCCACCAGTGATCCCTCGACAGGACGACGAACAGGGGGTGAGCAGTTCTTC
size: few
J: TRBJ2-1
D: TRBD1
V: TRBV24-1